The T cell receptor beta chain under discussion was sequenced for a study of T cells after posttransplantation cyclophosphamide (dated by TCRdb to about 2016). About the investigation overall: T cell repertoire reconstitution was tracked by TRB sequencing after myeloablative bone marrow transplantation in which posttransplantation cyclophosphamide was used as GVHD prophylaxis. Antigen receptor sequencing covered samples from some 35 PTCy-treated patients and over 15 of their related bone marrow donors. Blood from all 35 or so PTCy patients with 1-year posttransplant specimens was subjected to TRB sequencing. TRB sequencing was also done on up to 3 additional blood samples from 2 to 5.2 years after transplant in 3 patients, and on pretransplant blood from 4 patients. Because TRA and TRB clonality were tightly correlated in nine or ten samples, subsequent TCR analyses were focused on TRB only. Public TRB sequences were checked against a database of over 3,600 sequences associated with responses to pathogens, tumor antigens, self-antigens and alloantigens.

A note on this clone: No antigen is known for it. No much larger clone exists at a distance of one base, and base qualities are not known.

Viable CD3+CD4+ or CD3+CD8+ cells that were CCR7+CD45RA+CD45RO-CD95-CD27+CD28+ were defined as naive T cells. Peripheral blood samples were provided by related bone marrow donors on the day of marrow donation. Peripheral blood and bone marrow mononuclear cells were isolated by Ficoll-Hypaque density centrifugation and were cryopreserved. FACS on a FACSAria II was used to sort CD4+ and CD8+ T cells, including the naive and memory subsets. Genomic DNA was the input for TRB sequencing, which was run either with the immunoSEQ assay at survey resolution or with the hsTCRB kit. Concerning the study's data processing: The immunoSEQ software handled the initial read processing, while the LymphoSeq R package was used for the repertoire analyses. Clonality was computed as 1 minus normalized Shannon entropy; Gini coefficient was also calculated for each TRB dataset. To infer phenotypes in unsorted samples, TRB sequences from sorted subsets of the recipient or donor were mapped onto the unsorted samples of the same recipient. This immuneACCESS table, as held by TCRdb, lists in-frame sequences with V and J called but not all clones. Of the missing ones, under half trace to an unresolved V gene in checked studies; the others have no known cause. Clone size and V and J calls were adopted from that table, with D and trimming inferred from the DNA. Counted in this sample were approximately 23,000 clones; 95% to 98% of them appeared once. Over 0.1% of the sample goes to the ten largest clones.

V is reduced by 0 bases and J by 2 bases, leaving a spacing of 11 bases between them. The cysteine opens and the phenylalanine closes a CDR3 of 15 amino acids. This entry keeps only the CDR3 DNA: 45 bases, framed from base 1. CDR1 is given as SGHRS and CDR2 as YFSETQ, both from the germline V gene. General study outcomes and caveats: Across approximately 45 patients, TRB clonality was highly associated with recipient CMV seropositivity and CMV reactivation, and diversity in PTCy patients was similar to diversity in CNI/methotrexate controls. Donor-recipient similarity was low at 1-2 months but rose over the first year, and later blood repertoires were often dominated by donor CD8+ memory clones. The TRB repertoires of T cells infiltrating skin or the GI tract showed only limited overlap with the TRB repertoires found in blood.

This TCR was sampled from a man aged 50 to 59 in good health, CMV-negative, and a related stem cell transplant donor. The specimen was naive CD4+ T cells sorted from PBMCs. The chain is assembled from TRBV5-1 and TRBJ1-2; too little of a D gene remains to name it. The nucleotide sequence reads as follows: TGCGCCAGCAGCTTGGGTGGCACCCAAAACTATGGCTACACCTTC. It translates to CASSLGGTQNYGYTF.